The entry below gives a single T cell receptor beta chain sequence along with its context. Its antigen remains unidentified. Each sample yielded at least 6.5 million isolated PBMCs. The sample is drawn from a study of blood T cells in healthy people across ages. The CDR3 is 14 amino acids. V lost 0 bases and J lost 4, with 12 bases in between. Germline values: CDR1 DFQATT, CDR2 SNEGSKA (reference sequence). Combining a sample-barcoded 5' primer with a J-beta primer mix, a second PCR ran for roughly 6 to 11 cycles. TCRdb reprocessed the 5' RACE reads via MiXCR and lists one record per CDR3 protein. In the table there are about 760,000 distinct CDR3 sequences, roughly 25% of which are singletons. Whole-study findings and limits: Age brought a roughly linear fall in TCR beta diversity measured per million T cells.

These data also formed part of another study, on T cells of mothers and their children.

The chain employs TRBV20-1 and TRBJ1-2; no definite D call. This TCR came from a boy younger than 18 in good health. What was sequenced was blood. In nucleotides, the CDR3 is TGCAGTGCTAGAGATTTGGAAACGGGCTATGGCTACACCTTC. This translates into CSARDLETGYGYTF.